This T cell receptor (beta chain) was sequenced during a study of patients and donors after allogeneic stem cell transplantation. V was trimmed by 5 bases and J by 7 bases, leaving 18 bases between them. Germline CDR1 and CDR2: DFQATT and SNEGSKA (reference sequence). CDR3 length equals 15 residues. TCRdb passed the RT-PCR reads through MiXCR, listing each CDR3 protein once. The sample carries about a million distinct CDR3 sequences, over 15% recorded once. This clonotype has more than one count but fewer than ten. This chain links TRBV20-1 with TRBJ1-6; a weak D match, TRBD1 (5 bases). The TCR was taken from a human donor who was either an allogeneic HSCT recipient or a stem cell or donor lymphocyte infusion donor (not recorded which). It is not recorded whose cells these are; they may come from a transplant donor. Sequenced sample: blood, either unsorted or a sorted T cell fraction (not recorded which). The CDR3 region is CSAAQGGAGNSPLHF. The CDR3 bases are TGCAGTGCTGCCCAGGGTGGCGCGGGCAATTCACCCCTCCACTTT.